The clone carrying this T cell receptor beta chain was detected ten times or more. What it binds is not known. This sample was taken from a study of early T cells in non-severe SARS-CoV-2 infection. Study-wide context: Chains stayed unpaired after sequencing of bulk RNA from unsorted whole blood. General study findings and limits: Matching against VDJdb likely underestimated virus-specific expansions, favoring anti-spike CD8.

The CDR3 contains 14 residues. Germline assignment: CDR1 SQVTM and CDR2 ANQGSEA. V lost 2 bases and J lost 2; bases outside the gene matches: 6. Unique molecular identifiers were affixed to single, distinct cDNA molecules. TCRdb reprocessed the 5' RACE reads via MiXCR and lists one record per CDR3 protein. The sample gives around 77,000 distinct CDR3 sequences, 12% of which show up once; around a sixth is in the top ten. This specimen consisted of whole blood, obtained at baseline. V is TRBV29-1 and J is TRBJ2-7; TRBD1 matches at 7 bases. This clonotype originated in an adult who was a healthcare worker with PCR-confirmed SARS-CoV-2 infection or an uninfected control (not recorded which). The donor label of this sample is uncertain. CDR3 sequence reads: CSVELSQGAYEQYF. As DNA, the CDR3 is TGCAGCGTTGAACTGAGCCAGGGGGCCTACGAGCAGTACTTC.